The clone carrying this TCR beta chain was recorded many times. The target antigen is unknown. The data were obtained in a study of T cell repertoires in cytomegalovirus infection. Study in general: In public TCR beta signatures, there were indications of both CMV infection and matching HLA type.

V was clipped by 1 base and J by 0 bases, with 7 bases between them. The CDR3 contains 14 residues. Germline lookup yields CDR1 LNHDA and CDR2 SQIVND (reference sequence). Study results and caveats: Based on cumulative public TCR beta family frequency, carriers of CMV plus the relevant HLA were identified.

TCRdb reanalysed the reads using MiXCR and keeps one entry per CDR3 protein. The sample carries approximately 500,000 distinct CDR3 sequences, about 15% recorded once. The sequenced sample was CD8+ T cells from PBMCs. This chain connects TRBV19 to TRBJ2-7, with D possibly called TRBD1 or TRBD2 (5 bases each). The origin of this receptor is a human donor in good health (CMV status not recorded). Some clones in this sample may be carry-over from other donors' samples. This CDR3 is CASSIVGDSYEQYF. The CDR3 DNA reads TGTGCCAGTAGTATAGTGGGGGACTCCTACGAGCAGTACTTC.